The source of this T cell receptor (beta chain) is a study of T cells in Graves' hyperthyroidism and ophthalmopathy. RNA transcripts provided the source from which TCR beta CDR3 regions were amplified. First-round RT-PCR with HTBI primers amplified the TCR CDR3 region. In TCRdb, the multiplex PCR reads were re-called with MiXCR into one record per CDR3 protein. This sample yields about 300,000 distinct CDR3 sequences, of which about 19% are seen a single time; just under 40% belongs to the top ten. Findings of the study overall: Median prediction lead before ophthalmopathy onset was 6 to 8 months with the model. Researchers report that a 13 V-J model separated ophthalmopathy from stable hyperthyroidism.

Trimming removed 6 bases at V and 2 bases at J, with 17 bases between. This CDR3 comprises 14 residues. Germline V gene lookup returns CDR1 DFQATT and CDR2 SNEGSKA (reference sequence). For the diagnoses, clinical symptoms, serum thyroxine and TRAb, thyroid ultrasound and orbital computed tomography were used. Concerning this clonotype itself: What it binds is not known.

The TCR originated in a man in his fifties with Graves' ophthalmopathy. Material for sequencing was blood. V is TRBV20-1 and J is TRBJ2-7; D remains unclear. CDR3 amino acids: CSAEVKGLAYEQYF. For the CDR3, the DNA is TGCAGTGCCGAAGTTAAGGGTTTAGCCTACGAGCAGTACTTC.